One sample yielded the 17 T cell receptor beta chains listed below, sequenced in a study of blood T cell repertoires in COVID-19. TCRdb's table, derived via immunoSEQ multiplex PCR, lists solely in-frame clones and lacks some. The sample shows 200,000 to 250,000 clones, roughly 85% of them seen only once. Specimen: PBMCs or T cells enriched from blood (not recorded which). Receptor source: a woman aged 40 to 55 with acute COVID-19.

This chain connects TRBV10-1 to TRBJ1-1, with 7 bases that match TRBD1. CDR3 length equals 16 residues. The junction had 7 bases not matched to a gene; V was cut back by 3 bases and J by 0 bases. Looked up from germline, CDR1 is WNHNN and CDR2 is SYGVQD (reference sequence). CDR3 protein: CASSDSGTVLNTEAFF. The DNA of the CDR3 is TGCGCCAGCAGTGATTCCGGGACAGTTTTGAACACTGAAGCTTTCTTT.

The V gene is TRBV19, the J gene TRBJ1-1; 7 bases line up with TRBD1. Germline CDR1 LNHDA, CDR2 SQIVND (reference sequence). Germline trimming cut 1 base from V and 0 bases from J; bases unmatched to any gene: 2. The CDR3 length is 15 residues. This chain's CDR3 is CASSIGTGVNTEAFF. DNA of the CDR3: TGTGCCAGTAGTATAGGTACAGGGGTGAACACTGAAGCTTTCTTT. Looking up the rest from reference TRBV19 and TRBJ1-1 gives the full variable domain: DGGITQSPKYLFRKEGQNVTLSCEQNLNHDAMYWYRQDPGQGLRLIYYSQIVNDFQKGDIAEGYSVSREKKESFPLTVTSAQKNPTAFYLCASSIGTGVNTEAFFGQGTRLTVV.

The J gene is TRBJ1-4, the V gene TRBV5-6; D is unresolved. Germline V gives CDR1 SGHDT, CDR2 YYEEEE. The CDR3 has 15 amino acids. V lost 4 bases, J lost 8 bases, and 18 bases lay in between. The CDR3 here is CASSATYGSYEKLFF. CDR3 in DNA: TGTGCCAGCAGCGCAACGTATGGGAGTTACGAAAAACTGTTTTTT.

The rearrangement uses TRBV10-3 and TRBJ2-3, with D possibly matching TRBD2 (6 bases). Germline CDR1 is ENHRY and CDR2 is SYGVKD. There are 14 residues in the CDR3. The ends were cut back, 3 bases at V and 1 base at J, with 8 bases in the middle. The CDR3 sequence: CAISEPGGTDTQYF. The CDR3 region has the DNA TGTGCCATCAGTGAACCGGGGGGCACAGATACGCAGTATTTT.

J is TRBJ2-1 and V is TRBV28; the D gene is possibly TRBD2 (6 bases). CDR1 is MDHEN and CDR2 is SYDVKM in the germline V gene. The V end was cut by 3 bases, the J end by 9 bases, with 18 bases between. The CDR3 runs to 15 residues. The CDR3 nucleotides are TGTGCCAGCAGTTTTAGGGCTAGCGTTCTTGGTGAGCAGTTCTTC. Amino acids: CASSFRASVLGEQFF.

The V call is TRBV25-1, the J call TRBJ1-2, with 8 nucleotides matching TRBD1. Germline CDR1 MGHDK, CDR2 SYGVNS. There are 17 residues in the CDR3. The J segment lost 2 bases and the V segment lost 3 bases, leaving 11 bases of the junction unmatched. The CDR3 loop is CASSDHTRQGFNYGYTF. CDR3 bases: TGTGCCAGCAGTGACCACACAAGACAGGGGTTCAACTATGGCTACACCTTC.

The gene calls are TRBV9 and TRBJ1-1; D gene uncertain. Between the trimmed V and J ends, which lost 2 bases and 1 base, there was a span of 12 bases. This CDR3 is 15 amino acids long. Germline lookup yields CDR1 SGDLS and CDR2 YYNGEE. In DNA, the CDR3 is TGTGCCAGCAGCGTGGGAGTAGGAGAGAACACTGAAGCTTTCTTT. It translates to CASSVGVGENTEAFF.

This clone was seen only a few times. The rearrangement links TRBV28 to TRBJ2-7; weak D call: TRBD1 (6 bases). The CDR3 is 18 amino acids. CDR1 and CDR2 from the germline V gene are MDHEN and SYDVKM. V shed 8 bases and J shed 0 bases, with 26 bases lying between them. DNA of the CDR3: TGTGCCAGCGTCGAGGGGGAGTTGGCCGTTTGGAGCTCCTACGAGCAGTACTTC. Translation: CASVEGELAVWSSYEQYF. Together with reference TRBV28 and TRBJ2-7, the CDR3 gives the full variable domain: DVKVTQSSRYLVKRTGEKVFLECVQDMDHENMFWYRQDPGLGLRLIYFSYDVKMKEKGDIPEGYSVSREKKERFSLILESASTNQTSMYLCASVEGELAVWSSYEQYFGPGTRLTVT.

The chain has TRBV13 and TRBJ2-1; TRBD2 matches 13 bases. The junction had 4 bases not matched to a gene; V was cut back by 5 bases and J by 6 bases. This CDR3 spans 15 amino acids. Germline V gene sequence: CDR1 PRHDT, CDR2 FYEKMQ (reference sequence). CDR3 sequence (DNA): TGTGCCAGCAGCACTAGCGGGAGGGCCTCCAATGAGCAGTTCTTC. Residues: CASSTSGRASNEQFF.

The chain employs TRBV4-2 and TRBJ2-7, with 9 nucleotides matching TRBD1. This CDR3 is built from 15 residues. Germline CDR1 and CDR2: LGHNA and YNFKEQ. Trimming took 1 base from V and 3 from J; bases not matched to a gene: 4. The CDR3 DNA reads TGTGCCAGCAGCCAAGGTTGGGACAGGGTCTACGAGCAGTACTTC. Its protein is CASSQGWDRVYEQYF.

The J gene is TRBJ1-1, the V gene TRBV4-1; D is ambiguous. The CDR3 sequence is 14 residues long. The germline gives CDR1 MGHRA, CDR2 YSYEKL. Trimming shortened V by 5 bases and J by 4 bases, and 14 bases separated the two germline ends. CDR3 protein: CASSYPTRGTEAFF. As DNA, the CDR3 is TGCGCCAGCAGCTATCCCACCCGGGGCACTGAAGCTTTCTTT.

The rearrangement uses TRBV3-1 (or the pseudogene TRBV3-2) and TRBJ2-1, with D perhaps TRBD2 (5 bases). In germline, CDR1 is LGHDT, CDR2 YNNKEL (reference sequence). This CDR3 contains 13 residues. Trimming cost V 2 bases and J 7 bases, with 9 bases left between them. CDR3 sequence reads: CASSQLASNEQFF. The CDR3 DNA is TGTGCCAGCAGCCAACTAGCTTCGAATGAGCAGTTCTTC.

The chain joins TRBV20-1 to TRBJ2-1; D is perhaps TRBD2 (5 bases). Deletions cut 3 bases from V and 3 bases from J, with 18 bases between. CDR3 length equals 16 residues. Germline CDR1 reads DFQATT; CDR2 reads SNEGSKA (reference sequence). The CDR3: CSASGGPSDYYNEQFF. CDR3 in DNA: TGCAGTGCTAGTGGAGGACCGTCTGACTACTACAATGAGCAGTTCTTC.

The chain employs TRBV7-3 and TRBJ2-1, with D tentatively TRBD2 (6 bases). Germline V gene sequence: CDR1 SGHTA, CDR2 FQGTGA. V lost 5 bases and J lost 10, with 12 bases in between. CDR3 length: 12 residues. The CDR3 bases are TGTGCCAGCAGCCGCGGGACGGGCGAGCAGTTCTTC. Translating it yields CASSRGTGEQFF.

The chain has TRBV2 and TRBJ2-5; 7 bases are shared with TRBD2. This CDR3 contains 16 residues. Germline loops: CDR1 SNHLY, CDR2 FYNNEI. V dropped 2 bases and J dropped 5; count of bases not matched to a gene: 11. The CDR3 protein is CASSERRGGLGETQYF. The CDR3 region has the DNA TGTGCCAGCAGTGAAAGGCGCGGGGGATTGGGGGAGACCCAGTACTTC. Complete variable domain (other parts from reference TRBV2 and TRBJ2-5): EPEVTQTPSHQVTQMGQEVILRCVPISNHLYFYWYRQILGQKVEFLVSFYNNEISEKSEIFDDQFSVERPDGSNFTLKIRSTKLEDSAMYFCASSERRGGLGETQYFGPGTRLLVL.

The V call is TRBV6-5, the J call TRBJ1-5, with D uncertain. V was trimmed by 7 bases and J by 4 bases, leaving 14 bases between them. Per the germline V gene, CDR1 is MNHEY and CDR2 is SVGAGI. This CDR3 comprises 14 residues. This CDR3 is CASTERGGNQPQHF. The DNA for the CDR3 is TGTGCCAGCACCGAAAGAGGAGGAAATCAGCCCCAGCATTTT.

The genes are TRBV19 and TRBJ2-6, with D perhaps TRBD2 (5 bases). Germline CDR1 LNHDA, CDR2 SQIVND (reference sequence). The CDR3 extends over 17 amino acids. Trimming pared 3 bases from V and 0 bases from J, leaving 12 bases between. CDR3 region: CASSMGGLSSGANVLTF. The CDR3 DNA reads as TGTGCCAGTAGTATGGGCGGGCTTAGCTCTGGGGCCAACGTCCTGACTTTC.